The 5 T cell receptor beta chains presented below share a single source sample, sequenced in a study of blood T cell repertoires in COVID-19. The repertoire was sequenced with immunoSEQ multiplex PCR; TCRdb's copy has only in-frame clones and lacks some. The table shows about 78,000 clones, with roughly nine tenths occurring only once. Sequenced: peripheral blood. The source is a woman aged 55-70 years with acute or convalescent COVID-19.

This chain links TRBV30 with TRBJ1-1; TRBD1 agrees at 7 bases. This CDR3 has 15 residues. V was pared by 2 bases and J by 9 bases, with 15 bases of the junction left unmatched. CDR1 and CDR2 from the germline V gene are GTSNPN and SVGIG (reference sequence). The CDR3 loop is CAWSLQGGRAPQAFF. The CDR3 bases are TGTGCCTGGAGTCTTCAGGGGGGCAGGGCTCCCCAAGCTTTCTTT.

V gene TRBV29-1 combines with J gene TRBJ1-1, with TRBD1 identical over 7 bases. V lost 7 bases, J lost 6 bases, and 17 bases stayed unmatched. The CDR3 extends over 15 amino acids. Germline CDR1 SQVTM, CDR2 ANQGSEA. CDR3 bases: TGCAGCGCACCAAGGGGTGATACAGGGGTGGCTGAAGCTTTCTTT. This translates into CSAPRGDTGVAEAFF.

The chain is built from TRBV19 and TRBJ2-7, with 7 bases identical to TRBD1. The J segment lost 3 bases and the V segment lost 3 bases, leaving 11 bases of the junction unmatched. Germline V gene data show CDR1 as LNHDA and CDR2 as SQIVND (reference sequence). CDR3 length: 16 amino acids. DNA of the CDR3: TGTGCCAGTAGTATTGGGACAGTCCCGGATCTCTACGAGCAGTACTTC. This sequence encodes CASSIGTVPDLYEQYF.

The chain couples TRBV11-1 to TRBJ2-5; 9 nucleotides match TRBD1. V was pared by 6 bases and J by 5 bases, with 10 bases of the junction left unmatched. Germline loops: CDR1 SGHAT, CDR2 FQDESV (reference sequence). The CDR3 covers 15 residues. This CDR3 reads CASSRSTGGWETQYF. The CDR3 DNA reads as TGTGCCAGCAGTCGAAGTACAGGGGGCTGGGAGACCCAGTACTTC.

This clone was observed a single time. This chain joins TRBV7-8 and TRBJ2-7; 9 nucleotides agree with TRBD1. V lost 4 bases and J lost 2; bases outside the gene matches: 3. The CDR3 extends over 14 amino acids. CDR1 is SGHVS and CDR2 is FQNEAQ in the germline V gene. The CDR3 spells CASSSGTGPYEQYF. As DNA, the CDR3 is TGTGCCAGCAGCTCCGGGACAGGGCCCTACGAGCAGTACTTC.